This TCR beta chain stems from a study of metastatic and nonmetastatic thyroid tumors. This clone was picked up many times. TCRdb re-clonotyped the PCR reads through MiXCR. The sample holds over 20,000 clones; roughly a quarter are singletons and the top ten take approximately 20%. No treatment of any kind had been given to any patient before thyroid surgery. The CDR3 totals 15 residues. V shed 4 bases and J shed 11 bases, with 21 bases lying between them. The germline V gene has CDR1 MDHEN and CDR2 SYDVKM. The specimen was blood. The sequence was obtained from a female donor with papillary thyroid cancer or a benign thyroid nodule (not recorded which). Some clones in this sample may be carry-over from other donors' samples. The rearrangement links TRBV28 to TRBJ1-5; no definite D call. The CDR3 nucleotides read TGTGCCAGCAGTTCGGGCGGCACAGCTCAATCAGCCCAGCATTTT. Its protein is CASSSGGTAQSAQHF. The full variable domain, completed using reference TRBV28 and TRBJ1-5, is DVKVTQSSRYLVKRTGEKVFLECVQDMDHENMFWYRQDPGLGLRLIYFSYDVKMKEKGDIPEGYSVSREKKERFSLILESASTNQTSMYLCASSSGGTAQSAQHFGDGTRLSIL.